This TCR beta chain came from a study of T cell responses to AZD1222 COVID-19 vaccine. The CDR3 covers 15 residues. Between the trimmed V and J ends, which lost 2 bases and 4 bases, there was a span of 12 bases. The germline V gene encodes CDR1 MNHEY and CDR2 SVGAGI. Notes on this clone: What it binds is not known.

Study results and limitations: Donors were largely white British and mainly female; clonal diversity was possibly underestimated. After two AZD1222 doses, spike-specific TCR breadth and depth rose versus day 0. Regions 160-218 and 743-854 held dominance among vaccine-associated CD4 TCRs, which spanned spike.

Profiling relied on immunoSEQ multiplex PCR, and the TCRdb table lists in-frame clones only, not all of them. The data contain 95,000 to 150,000 clones, around 87% of them singletons. The chain recombines TRBV6-5 with TRBJ1-3; D unclear. The material sequenced was peripheral blood, taken on day 0 of AZD1222 vaccination. The TCR sequence derives from an adult in good health. As DNA, the CDR3 is TGTGCCAGCAGTTACGACCGCTCTGGGGGAAACACCATATATTTT. This translates into CASSYDRSGGNTIYF.